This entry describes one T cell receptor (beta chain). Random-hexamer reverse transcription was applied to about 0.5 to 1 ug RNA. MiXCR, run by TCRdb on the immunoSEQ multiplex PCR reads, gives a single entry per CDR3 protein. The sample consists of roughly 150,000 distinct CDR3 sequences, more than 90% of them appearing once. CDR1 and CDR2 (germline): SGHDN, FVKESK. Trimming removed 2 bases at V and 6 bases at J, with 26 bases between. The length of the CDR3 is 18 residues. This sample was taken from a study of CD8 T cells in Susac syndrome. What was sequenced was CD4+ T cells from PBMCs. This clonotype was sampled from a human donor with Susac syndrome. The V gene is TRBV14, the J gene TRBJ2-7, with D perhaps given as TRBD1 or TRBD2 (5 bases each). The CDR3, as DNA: TGTGCCAGCAGCCAACAGGGCCATTGGGGGACCAAGGACGGCGAGCAGTACTTC. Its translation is CASSQQGHWGTKDGEQYF. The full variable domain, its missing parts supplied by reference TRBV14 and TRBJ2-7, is EAGVTQFPSHSVIEKGQTVTLRCDPISGHDNLYWYRRVMGKEIKFLLHFVKESKQDESGMPNNRFLAERTGGTYSTLKVQPAELEDSGVYFCASSQQGHWGTKDGEQYFGPGTRLTVT.